This T cell receptor beta chain was sequenced during a study of blood T cells in healthy people across ages. CDR1 and CDR2 (germline): DFQATT, SNEGSKA (reference sequence). With 5 bases clipped from V and 8 bases from J, the junction kept 11 bases outside the gene matches. The CDR3 loop spans 14 amino acids. Sample-barcoded 5' priming and a J-beta primer mix drove a second PCR of about 6 to 12 cycles. TCRdb re-analysed the 5' RACE reads in MiXCR, keeping a single row per CDR3 protein. Of 910,000 or so distinct CDR3 sequences in the sample, roughly half were seen once. This clonotype was sampled from a woman aged 55-69 years in good health. Material for sequencing was blood. The V and J genes are TRBV20-1 and TRBJ2-1, with 8 bases identical to TRBD1. CDR3 bases: TGCAGTGCTGTAACGGGACAGGAATTCTATGAGCAGTTCTTC. It encodes CSAVTGQEFYEQFF.